The present entry profiles one T cell receptor (beta chain) with its context. What it recognizes is unknown. This entry is derived from a study of cytomegalovirus exposure and HLA in healthy donors. Study-wide results and limits: Immune exposure information comprised only CMV serostatus. Listed as cytomegalovirus-associated were about 160 TCR beta chains.

The CDR3 sequence is 15 residues long. Germline assignment: CDR1 MNHEY and CDR2 SVGAGI. The ends lost 6 bases at V and 3 bases at J; junction bases unmatched: 5. 60 Vbeta and 13 Jbeta primers were used in PCR. Clones were sequenced by immunoSEQ multiplex PCR, and TCRdb holds only the in-frame ones, with some missing. This sample has 100,000 to 150,000 clones, with 75% to 80% found just once. The receptor's source is a woman aged 60-70 years in good health and CMV-seronegative. This chain connects TRBV6-5 to TRBJ2-7; 13 nucleotides align to TRBD2. Input material: PBMCs. The CDR3 region is CASSRGTSGIYEQYF. The CDR3 DNA sequence: TGTGCCAGCAGCCGGGGGACTAGCGGGATCTACGAGCAGTACTTC.